What follows are 24 T cell receptor beta chains derived from one specimen sequenced in a study of cytomegalovirus exposure and HLA in healthy donors. With 60 Vbeta and 13 Jbeta primers, the PCR was carried out. Assay used: immunoSEQ multiplex PCR; TCRdb lists only in-frame clones, some missing. Among about 160,000 clones listed, over 80% were seen once. The sample taken for sequencing was PBMCs. The receptors stem from a girl aged 10 to 17 in good health and CMV-seropositive.

The chain carries TRBV7-2 and TRBJ2-1, with 14 bases aligning to TRBD2. The trim removed 5 bases at V and 9 bases at J, leaving 6 bases unmatched. CDR3 size: 15 residues. CDR1 and CDR2 from the germline V gene are SGHTA and FQGNSA. The CDR3 nucleotides are TGTGCCAGCAGCCCAGGACTAGCGGGGGGTGCTGAGCAGTTCTTC. Its protein product is CASSPGLAGGAEQFF.

This clone occurred a few times. This chain links TRBV19 with TRBJ2-3; D might be TRBD2 (6 bases). The ends were cut back, 1 base at V and 8 bases at J, with 19 bases in the middle. Germline V gene sequence: CDR1 LNHDA, CDR2 SQIVND (reference sequence). The CDR3 sequence is 16 residues long. CDR3 sequence (DNA): TGTGCCAGTAGTATAGCCGGCGGGGAGCTACAGACTACGCAGTATTTT. Translating gives CASSIAGGELQTTQYF.

The V call is TRBV5-1, the J call TRBJ2-5; 8 nucleotides match TRBD2. V shed 4 bases and J 2 bases; nucleotides not matched to a gene: 4. CDR3 size: 14 residues. The germline gives CDR1 SGHRS, CDR2 YFSETQ. The CDR3 spells CASSNGGEQETQYF. For the CDR3, the DNA is TGCGCCAGCAGCAACGGGGGGGAGCAAGAGACCCAGTACTTC.

This clone was detected only a few times. This rearrangement joins TRBV7-9 to TRBJ2-7, with a tentative D call TRBD1 (5 bases). Germline loops: CDR1 SEHNR, CDR2 FQNEAQ (reference sequence). This CDR3 comprises 13 residues. V lost 0 bases, J lost 4 bases, and 7 bases lay in between. The chain's CDR3 is CASSLARQYEQYF. In nucleotides, the CDR3 is TGTGCCAGCAGCTTAGCTAGACAGTACGAGCAGTACTTC.

The J gene is TRBJ2-3, the V gene TRBV2, with TRBD2 matching over 11 bases. Looked up from germline, CDR1 is SNHLY and CDR2 is FYNNEI. The ends lost 4 bases at V and 0 bases at J; junction bases unmatched: 9. The CDR3 length is 18 residues. CDR3 loop: CASSAVAGGPGSTDTQYF. Written as DNA, the CDR3 is TGTGCCAGCAGTGCGGTAGCGGGAGGGCCCGGGAGCACAGATACGCAGTATTTT.

This clone was picked up a small number of times. The junction departs from the called germline gene at one end, perhaps through a read error. V is TRBV15 and J is TRBJ1-4; a weak D match, TRBD1 (5 bases). This CDR3 contains 13 residues. CDR1 and CDR2 from the germline V gene are LNHNV and YYDKDF (reference sequence). Written as DNA, the CDR3 is TGTGCCACCAGCCGAGACCGGGGGGAAAAACTGTTTTTT. It yields the protein CATSRDRGEKLFF.

CDR3 bases: TGTGCCTGGGGAACCGGGACAGGGATCGGAAAACTGTTTTTT. This codes for CAWGTGTGIGKLFF. The chain couples TRBV30 to TRBJ1-4; TRBD1 matches at 9 bases. In germline, CDR1 is GTSNPN, CDR2 SVGIG (reference sequence). V was clipped by 5 bases and J by 10 bases; unmatched bases: 11. The CDR3 covers 14 residues.

The V call is TRBV7-2, the J call TRBJ2-3; maybe TRBD2 (6 bases). Germline V gives CDR1 SGHTA, CDR2 FQGNSA. This CDR3 is 15 amino acids long. V shed 5 bases and J shed 1 base, with 13 bases lying between them. The CDR3 loop reads CASSEPLAGTDTQYF. The CDR3 coding sequence is TGTGCCAGCAGCGAGCCACTAGCCGGCACAGATACGCAGTATTTT.

V is TRBV10-1 and J is TRBJ2-7; 9 nucleotides align to TRBD2. CDR1 is WNHNN and CDR2 is SYGVQD in the germline V gene (reference sequence). The CDR3 consists of 16 residues. The ends lost 2 bases at V and 3 bases at J; junction bases unmatched: 8. In DNA, the CDR3 is TGCGCCAGCAGTGAGGAAGGTAGCGGGGGACTCTACGAGCAGTACTTC. It yields the protein CASSEEGSGGLYEQYF.

This sequence joins TRBV28 and TRBJ2-3; D is perhaps TRBD1 (6 bases). Germline V gene data show CDR1 as MDHEN and CDR2 as SYDVKM. V was trimmed by 6 bases and J by 4 bases, leaving 14 bases between them. CDR3 length: 14 amino acids. This CDR3 is CASSSPDRADTQYF. For the CDR3, the DNA is TGTGCCAGCAGCTCCCCGGACAGAGCAGATACGCAGTATTTT.

V and J are TRBV6-5 and TRBJ1-2, with D hard to call. V lost 6 bases, J lost 4 bases, and 9 bases lay in between. Germline V gene sequence: CDR1 MNHEY, CDR2 SVGAGI. CDR3 length: 12 residues. The CDR3 bases are TGTGCCAGCAGGGCCCCTCTCTATGGCTACACCTTC. As protein: CASRAPLYGYTF.

The rearrangement uses TRBV7-3 and TRBJ2-5, with 8 bases identical to TRBD1. There are 15 residues in the CDR3. With V trimmed by 5 bases and J by 3 bases, 8 bases remained unmatched. The V gene's germline CDR1 is SGHTA and CDR2 FQGTGA. The CDR3 sequence: CASSPPRTGKETQYF. The CDR3 DNA reads TGTGCCAGCAGCCCCCCGAGGACAGGGAAAGAGACCCAGTACTTC.

This chain uses TRBV28 with TRBJ1-3, with a tentative D call TRBD1 (5 bases). Germline lookup yields CDR1 MDHEN and CDR2 SYDVKM. Trimming took 6 bases from V and 4 from J, leaving 19 bases between them. The CDR3 has 16 residues. DNA of the CDR3: TGTGCCAGCAGCCGGGACTCTCGGGCATCAGGAAACACCATATATTTT. It translates to CASSRDSRASGNTIYF.

The chain links TRBV30 to TRBJ2-5, with 9 bases fitting TRBD2. The CDR3 is 15 amino acids. J lost 5 bases, V lost 3 bases, and 10 bases had no gene match. In germline, CDR1 is GTSNPN, CDR2 SVGIG (reference sequence). Here the CDR3 DNA reads TGTGCCTGGAGGGATCCGGGACTAGCTCTGGAGACCCAGTACTTC. It translates to CAWRDPGLALETQYF.

CDR3 sequence (DNA): TGTGCCAGCTCACCAGGGGACAGACTTCCCCCTAGACGTAATGAAAAACTGTTTTTT. It yields the protein CASSPGDRLPPRRNEKLFF. The chain has TRBV18 and TRBJ1-4, with 7 bases matching TRBD1. The CDR3 spans 19 residues. CDR1 and CDR2 from the germline V gene are KGHSH and LQKENI. Trimming cost V 2 bases and J 4 bases; bases outside gene matches: 16.

The V call is TRBV11-1, the J call TRBJ2-3, with 7 bases identical to TRBD1. V trimming: 1 base; J trimming: 0 bases; junction bases outside the gene matches: 4. Germline CDR1 reads SGHAT; CDR2 reads FQDESV (reference sequence). The CDR3 contains 16 residues. DNA for the CDR3: TGTGCCAGCAGCTTAGGCCGGGACAGAAGCACAGATACGCAGTATTTT. Residues: CASSLGRDRSTDTQYF.

The chain couples TRBV11-2 to TRBJ2-3; 7 nucleotides align to TRBD2. This CDR3 is 15 amino acids long. V dropped 5 bases and J dropped 5; count of bases not matched to a gene: 10. Germline loops: CDR1 SGHAT, CDR2 FQNNGV. CDR3 coding DNA: TGTGCCAGCAGCCCCCAGACTAGCTGGAGAGATACGCAGTATTTT. Its protein product is CASSPQTSWRDTQYF.

Worth noting for this clone: Other DNA sequences in the sample encode the same CDR3. The CDR3 protein is CASSFRRGSYEQYF. The CDR3 DNA reads TGTGCCAGCAGTTTTCGGCGGGGCTCCTACGAGCAGTACTTC. This chain connects TRBV27 to TRBJ2-7; possible D gene TRBD2, 6 bases. The CDR3 length is 14 residues. Germline V gene data show CDR1 as MNHEY and CDR2 as SMNVEV (reference sequence). Deletions cut 3 bases from V and 0 bases from J, with 9 bases between.

This rearrangement joins TRBV7-8 to TRBJ1-5; D remains ambiguous. CDR3 size: 14 residues. Germline V gene lookup returns CDR1 SGHVS and CDR2 FQNEAQ. Trimming left V 4 bases short and J 0 bases short, with 7 bases between. CDR3 nucleotide sequence: TGTGCCAGCAGCTCGAGAGATAGCAATCAGCCCCAGCATTTT. This sequence encodes CASSSRDSNQPQHF.

This chain joins TRBV6-5 and TRBJ1-1; TRBD1 agrees at 8 bases. This CDR3 contains 13 residues. From germline, CDR1 is MNHEY and CDR2 SVGAGI. V lost 10 bases to trimming and J lost 6 bases; unmatched junction nucleotides: 10. The CDR3 loop is CATQGAGSPEAFF. CDR3 DNA: TGTGCCACCCAGGGGGCCGGGTCCCCTGAAGCTTTCTTT.

This chain links TRBV6-1 with TRBJ2-7; tentative D call: TRBD1 (6 bases). V was shortened by 1 base and J by 0 bases, with 10 bases between the two germline ends. This CDR3 contains 15 residues. Germline V gene data show CDR1 as MNHNS and CDR2 as SASEGT. DNA for the CDR3: TGTGCCAGCAGTGAAGGACAGGTACCCTCCTACGAGCAGTACTTC. Its translation: CASSEGQVPSYEQYF.

The chain has TRBV23-1 and TRBJ2-3, with 12 bases aligning to TRBD2. TRBV23-1 is assigned to the ORF class and has an uncertain function. The CDR3 is 19 residues long. The V and J ends lost 0 bases and 1 base, in that order; junction bases with no gene match: 8. The CDR3 nucleotides are TGCGCCAGCAGTCAATCGCTAGCGGGGGGGCCTCAGGGCACAGATACGCAGTATTTT. It translates to CASSQSLAGGPQGTDTQYF.

The genes are TRBV28 and TRBJ2-7; 8 nucleotides match TRBD1. The CDR3 extends over 14 amino acids. Germline V gene data show CDR1 as MDHEN and CDR2 as SYDVKM. V shed 5 bases, J shed 4 bases, and the junction held 7 bases outside the gene matches. CDR3 in amino acids: CASSRIDRGYEQYF. CDR3 nucleotide sequence: TGTGCCAGCAGTCGTATCGACAGGGGTTACGAGCAGTACTTC.

V is TRBV5-6 and J is TRBJ2-5; D is perhaps TRBD1 (5 bases). The CDR3 is 15 residues long. Trimming left V 0 bases short and J 9 bases short, with 18 bases between. In germline, CDR1 is SGHDT, CDR2 YYEEEE. The CDR3 spells CASSLVRAFVGSQYF. CDR3 nucleotide sequence: TGTGCCAGCAGCTTGGTCAGGGCGTTTGTGGGATCCCAGTACTTC.